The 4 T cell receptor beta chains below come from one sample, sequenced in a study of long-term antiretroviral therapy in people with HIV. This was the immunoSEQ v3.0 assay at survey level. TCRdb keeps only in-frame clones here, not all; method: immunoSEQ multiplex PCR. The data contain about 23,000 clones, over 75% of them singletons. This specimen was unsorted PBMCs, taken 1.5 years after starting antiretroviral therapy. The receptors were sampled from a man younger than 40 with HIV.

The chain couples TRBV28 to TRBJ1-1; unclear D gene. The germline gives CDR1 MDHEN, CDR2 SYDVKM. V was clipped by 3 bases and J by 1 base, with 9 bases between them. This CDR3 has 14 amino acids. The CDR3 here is CASSFTVRNTEAFF. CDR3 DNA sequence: TGTGCCAGCAGTTTTACAGTACGGAACACTGAAGCTTTCTTT.

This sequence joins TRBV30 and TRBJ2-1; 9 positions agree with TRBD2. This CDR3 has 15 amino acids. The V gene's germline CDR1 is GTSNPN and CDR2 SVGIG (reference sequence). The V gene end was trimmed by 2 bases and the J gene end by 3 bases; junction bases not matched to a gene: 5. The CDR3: CAWSKRGDYYNEQFF. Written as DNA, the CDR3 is TGTGCCTGGAGTAAGCGGGGGGACTACTACAATGAGCAGTTCTTC.

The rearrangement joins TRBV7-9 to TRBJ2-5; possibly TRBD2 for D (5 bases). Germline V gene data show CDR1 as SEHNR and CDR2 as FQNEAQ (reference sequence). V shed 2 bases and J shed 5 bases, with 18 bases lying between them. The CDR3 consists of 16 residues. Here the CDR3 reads CASSLSIGIMGETQYF. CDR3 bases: TGTGCCAGCAGCTTATCCATCGGGATAATGGGTGAGACCCAGTACTTC.

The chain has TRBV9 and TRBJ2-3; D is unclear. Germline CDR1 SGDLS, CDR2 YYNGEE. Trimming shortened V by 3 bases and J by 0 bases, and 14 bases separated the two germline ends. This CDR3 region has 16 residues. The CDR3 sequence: CASSARFTSSTDTQYF. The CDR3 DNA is TGTGCCAGCAGCGCTAGATTTACCTCTAGCACAGATACGCAGTATTTT.